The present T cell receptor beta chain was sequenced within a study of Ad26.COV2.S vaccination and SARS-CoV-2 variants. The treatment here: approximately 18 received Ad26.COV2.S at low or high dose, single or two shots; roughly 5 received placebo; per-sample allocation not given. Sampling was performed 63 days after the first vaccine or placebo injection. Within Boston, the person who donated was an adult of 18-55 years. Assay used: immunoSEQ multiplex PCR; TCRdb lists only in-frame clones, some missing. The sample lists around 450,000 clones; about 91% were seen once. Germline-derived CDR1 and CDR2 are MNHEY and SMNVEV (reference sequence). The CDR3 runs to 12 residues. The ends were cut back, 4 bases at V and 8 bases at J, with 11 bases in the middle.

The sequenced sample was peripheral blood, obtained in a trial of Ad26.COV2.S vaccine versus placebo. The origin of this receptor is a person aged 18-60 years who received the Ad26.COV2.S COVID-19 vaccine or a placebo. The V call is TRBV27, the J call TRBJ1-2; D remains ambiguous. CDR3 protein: CASSSSPTGYTF. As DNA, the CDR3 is TGTGCCAGCAGTTCCTCCCCCACGGGCTACACCTTC.